This T cell receptor (beta chain) was identified during a study of blood T cells in healthy people across ages. Study-level findings and limits: Donors of long life had a larger count of naive CD4+ cells and greater diversity than aged donors. Age showed a roughly linear inverse relationship with TCR beta diversity per million T cells.

On this clonotype: Its antigen is still unknown.

The use of a sample-barcoded 5' primer and a J-beta primer mix characterized a second PCR of roughly 7 to 11 cycles. TCRdb re-called the 5' RACE reads through MiXCR, storing one row per CDR3 protein. In the table there are 1.5 million to 2 million distinct CDR3 sequences, less than 50% of which are singletons. Looked up from germline, CDR1 is SGHRS and CDR2 is YFSETQ. The CDR3 runs to 16 residues. Trimming shortened V by 1 base and J by 5 bases, and 17 bases separated the two germline ends. The draw of peripheral blood yielded ten milliliters from each donor. The chain carries TRBV5-1 and TRBJ2-3; the D gene could be TRBD1 or TRBD2 (6 bases each). The sample was blood. This clonotype originated in a woman between 35 and 50 years old in good health. CDR3: CASSLYSLEGGDTQYF. Here the CDR3 DNA reads TGCGCCAGCAGCTTGTATTCCCTAGAGGGGGGAGATACGCAGTATTTT. Supplemented by reference TRBV5-1 and TRBJ2-3, the full variable domain reads KAGVTQTPRYLIKTRGQQVTLSCSPISGHRSVSWYQQTPGQGLQFLFEYFSETQRNKGNFPGRFSGRQFSNSRSEMNVSTLELGDSALYLCASSLYSLEGGDTQYFGPGTRLTVL.